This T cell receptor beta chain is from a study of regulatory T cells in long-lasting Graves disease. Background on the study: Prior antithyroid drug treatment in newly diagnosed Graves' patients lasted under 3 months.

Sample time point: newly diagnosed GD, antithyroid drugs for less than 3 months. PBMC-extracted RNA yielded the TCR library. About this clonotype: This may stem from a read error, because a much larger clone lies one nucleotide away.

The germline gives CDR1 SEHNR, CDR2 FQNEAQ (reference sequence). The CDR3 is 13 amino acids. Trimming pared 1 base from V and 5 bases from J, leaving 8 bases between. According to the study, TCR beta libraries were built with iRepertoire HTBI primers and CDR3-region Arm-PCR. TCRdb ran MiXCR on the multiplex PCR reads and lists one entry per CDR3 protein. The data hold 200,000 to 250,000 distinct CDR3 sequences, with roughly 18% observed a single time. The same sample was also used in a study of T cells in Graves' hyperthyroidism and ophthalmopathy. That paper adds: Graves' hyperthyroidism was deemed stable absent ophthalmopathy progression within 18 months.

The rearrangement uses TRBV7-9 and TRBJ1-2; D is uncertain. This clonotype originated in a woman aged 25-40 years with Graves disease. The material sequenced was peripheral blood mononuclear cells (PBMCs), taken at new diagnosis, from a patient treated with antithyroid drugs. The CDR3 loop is CASSLVPGYGYTF. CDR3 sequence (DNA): TGTGCCAGCAGCTTAGTACCCGGGTATGGCTACACCTTC.